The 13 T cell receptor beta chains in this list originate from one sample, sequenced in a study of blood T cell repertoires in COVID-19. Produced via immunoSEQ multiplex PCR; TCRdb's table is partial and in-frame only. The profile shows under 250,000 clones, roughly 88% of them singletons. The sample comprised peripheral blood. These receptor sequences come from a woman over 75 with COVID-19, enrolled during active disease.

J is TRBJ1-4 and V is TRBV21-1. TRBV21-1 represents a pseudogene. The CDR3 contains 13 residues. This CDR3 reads CARRFGTNEKLFF. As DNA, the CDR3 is TGTGCCAGGAGATTTGGAACTAATGAAAAACTGTTTTTT.

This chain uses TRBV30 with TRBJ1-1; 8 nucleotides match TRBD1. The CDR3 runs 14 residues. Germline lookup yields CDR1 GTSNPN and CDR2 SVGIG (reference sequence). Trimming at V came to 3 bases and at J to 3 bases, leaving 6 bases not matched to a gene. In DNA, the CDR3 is TGTGCCTGGAGCCACACAGGGGGAGACACTGAAGCTTTCTTT. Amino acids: CAWSHTGGDTEAFF.

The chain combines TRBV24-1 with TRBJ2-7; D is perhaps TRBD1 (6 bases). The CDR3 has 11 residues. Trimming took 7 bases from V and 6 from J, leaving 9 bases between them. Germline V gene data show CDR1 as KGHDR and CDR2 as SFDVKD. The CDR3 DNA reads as TGTGCCACCAGAACAGGGCGCGAGCAGTACGTC. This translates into CATRTGREQYV.

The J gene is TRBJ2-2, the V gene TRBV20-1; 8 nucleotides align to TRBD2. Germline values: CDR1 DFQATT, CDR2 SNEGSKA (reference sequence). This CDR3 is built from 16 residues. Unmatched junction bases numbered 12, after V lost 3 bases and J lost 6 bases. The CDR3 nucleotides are TGCAGTGCTAGTCGGGCCTCGGGGGGGCGAGCCGGGGAGCTGTTTTTT. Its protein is CSASRASGGRAGELFF.

The CDR3 region has the DNA TGTGCCACCAGCGGCGGGCCCACCGACTACAATGAGCAGTTCTTC. Translated: CATSGGPTDYNEQFF. The chain joins TRBV15 to TRBJ2-1, with a weak D call TRBD2 (5 bases). Germline assignment: CDR1 LNHNV and CDR2 YYDKDF (reference sequence). The CDR3 runs 15 residues. V was cut by 5 bases and J by 3 bases, with 14 bases left in between.

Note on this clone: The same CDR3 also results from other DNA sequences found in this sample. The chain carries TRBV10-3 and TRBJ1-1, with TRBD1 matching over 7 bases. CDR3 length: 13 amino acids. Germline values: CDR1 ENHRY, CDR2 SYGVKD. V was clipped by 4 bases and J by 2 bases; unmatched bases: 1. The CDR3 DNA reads TGTGCCATCAGTGGACAGGGAAACACTGAAGCTTTCTTT. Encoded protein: CAISGQGNTEAFF.

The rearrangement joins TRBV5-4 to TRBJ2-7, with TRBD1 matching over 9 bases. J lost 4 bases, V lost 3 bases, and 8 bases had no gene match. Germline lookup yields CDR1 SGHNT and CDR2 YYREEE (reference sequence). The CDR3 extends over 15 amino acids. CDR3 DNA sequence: TGTGCCAGCAGCTGGGGAGGGACAGGGTTTTACGAGCAGTACTTC. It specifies CASSWGGTGFYEQYF.

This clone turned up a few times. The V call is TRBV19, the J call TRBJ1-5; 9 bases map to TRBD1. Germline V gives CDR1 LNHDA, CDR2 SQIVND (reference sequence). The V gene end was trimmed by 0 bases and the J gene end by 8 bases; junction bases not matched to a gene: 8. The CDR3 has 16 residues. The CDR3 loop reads CASSIDLGTGGKPQHF. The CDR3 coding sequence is TGTGCCAGTAGTATAGATCTTGGAACAGGGGGCAAGCCCCAGCATTTT.

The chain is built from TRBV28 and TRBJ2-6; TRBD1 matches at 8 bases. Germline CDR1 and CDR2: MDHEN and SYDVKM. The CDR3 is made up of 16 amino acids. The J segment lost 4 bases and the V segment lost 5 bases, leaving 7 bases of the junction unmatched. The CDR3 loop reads CASSTQGAGGANVLTF. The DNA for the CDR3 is TGTGCCAGCAGTACCCAGGGGGCGGGAGGGGCCAACGTCCTGACTTTC.

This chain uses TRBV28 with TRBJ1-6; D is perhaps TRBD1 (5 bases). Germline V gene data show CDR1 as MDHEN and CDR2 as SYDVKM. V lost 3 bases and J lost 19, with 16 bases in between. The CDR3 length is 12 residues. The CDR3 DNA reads TGTGCCAGCAGTTTCGCCACAGGACCCTTTCACTTT. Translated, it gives CASSFATGPFHF.

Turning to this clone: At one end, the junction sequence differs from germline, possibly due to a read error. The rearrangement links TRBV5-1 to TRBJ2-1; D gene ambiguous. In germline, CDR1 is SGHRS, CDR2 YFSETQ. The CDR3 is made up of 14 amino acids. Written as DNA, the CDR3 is TGCGCCAGCAGCTTCCGAGACTCCAACAATGAGCAGTTCTTC. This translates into CASSFRDSNNEQFF. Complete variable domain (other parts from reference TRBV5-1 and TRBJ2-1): KAGVTQTPRYLIKTRGQQVTLSCSPISGHRSVSWYQQTPGQGLQFLFEYFSETQRNKGNFPGRFSGRQFSNSRSEMNVSTLELGDSALYLCASSFRDSNNEQFFGPGTRLTVL.

The DNA of the CDR3 is TGTGCCAGCAGCCCTAGCGGGGGGGCGTCCTACGAGCAGTACTTC. Translation: CASSPSGGASYEQYF. The genes are TRBV7-9 and TRBJ2-7, with 12 bases identical to TRBD2. Per germline, CDR1 SEHNR and CDR2 FQNEAQ (reference sequence). Unmatched junction bases numbered 3, after V lost 5 bases and J lost 1 base. The CDR3 length is 15 residues.

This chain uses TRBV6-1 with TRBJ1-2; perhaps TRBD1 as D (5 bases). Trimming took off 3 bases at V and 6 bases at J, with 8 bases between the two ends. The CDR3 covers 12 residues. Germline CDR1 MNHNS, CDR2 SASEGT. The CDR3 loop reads CASSDSGNGYTF. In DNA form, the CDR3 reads TGTGCCAGCAGTGATTCAGGGAATGGCTACACCTTC.